The next 15 T cell receptor beta chains were all read from a single sample in a study of robustness of blood B and T cell sequencing. The cDNA carried a universal priming site added by a 5' template-switch oligo. Every cDNA molecule received a random 12-nucleotide UMI from the template-switch oligo. MiXCR was run by TCRdb on the PCR reads, yielding one entry per CDR3 protein. The sample gives approximately 1,600 distinct CDR3 sequences, 56% of which show up once; 40% to 50% is in the top ten. mRNA, not genomic DNA, served as the source for TCR beta repertoires. The sample consisted of peripheral blood. The receptors were sampled from a human donor in good health.

The chain uses TRBV6-5 and TRBJ1-2, with 11 positions matching TRBD1. V dropped 2 bases and J dropped 4; count of bases not matched to a gene: 6. The CDR3 is 16 amino acids. Germline V lookup: CDR1 MNHEY, CDR2 SVGAGI. The CDR3 region is CASSYQRTGGGYGYTF. DNA for the CDR3: TGTGCCAGCAGTTACCAAAGGACAGGGGGCGGCTATGGCTACACCTTC.

The V and J genes are TRBV5-1 and TRBJ2-7; D is tentatively TRBD1 or TRBD2 (5 bases each). Germline CDR1 is SGHRS and CDR2 is YFSETQ. Trimming cost V 0 bases and J 5 bases, with 6 bases left between them. There are 12 residues in the CDR3. CDR3 loop: CASSLVGDEQYF. Here the CDR3 DNA reads TGCGCCAGCAGCTTGGTGGGGGACGAGCAGTACTTC.

In DNA form, the CDR3 reads TGCGCCAGCAGCTTGGATCCGGGGAGCTACACCTTC. Encoded protein: CASSLDPGSYTF. The chain uses TRBV5-1 and TRBJ1-2; D is unclear. The CDR3 runs 12 residues. The germline gives CDR1 SGHRS, CDR2 YFSETQ. Trimming cost V 0 bases and J 9 bases, with 9 bases left between them.

V is TRBV7-2 and J is TRBJ2-6; tentative D call: TRBD1 (6 bases). V was trimmed by 3 bases and J by 5 bases, leaving 26 bases between them. The CDR3 contains 20 residues. Germline loops: CDR1 SGHTA, CDR2 FQGNSA. DNA for the CDR3: TGTGCCAGCAGCTTGCTTTTATCCGGACAGAGCTCTGGGAGGGCCAACGTCCTGACTTTC. It translates to CASSLLLSGQSSGRANVLTF.

This clonotype has only a few counts. V is TRBV19 and J is TRBJ1-4; TRBD1 agrees at 7 bases. J lost 6 bases, V lost 4 bases, and 8 bases had no gene match. The CDR3 length is 15 residues. The germline V gene encodes CDR1 LNHDA and CDR2 SQIVND (reference sequence). CDR3 region: CASSTRQGGDEKLFF. CDR3 in DNA: TGTGCCAGTAGTACGCGACAGGGAGGCGATGAAAAACTGTTTTTT.

Written as DNA, the CDR3 is TGTGCCAGCAGCCCCCCACGTTACAATGAGCAGTTCTTC. Translated, it gives CASSPPRYNEQFF. The chain is built from TRBV7-9 and TRBJ2-1; D uncertain. From germline, CDR1 is SEHNR and CDR2 FQNEAQ (reference sequence). The CDR3 is 13 residues long. The V end was cut by 5 bases, the J end by 4 bases, with 9 bases between.

CDR3 nucleotide sequence: TGTGCCAGCAGTGGGGGGCTTGATGGGGGCTACGAGCAGTACTTC. Its translation: CASSGGLDGGYEQYF. The chain has TRBV2 and TRBJ2-7, with a possible D match to TRBD1 (6 bases). Between the trimmed V and J ends, which lost 4 bases and 3 bases, there was a span of 16 bases. The CDR3 runs 15 residues. Germline assignment: CDR1 SNHLY and CDR2 FYNNEI.

The rearrangement uses TRBV10-3 and TRBJ1-4, with 10 bases identical to TRBD1. Germline CDR1 and CDR2: ENHRY and SYGVKD. V shed 6 bases, J shed 0 bases, and the junction held 4 bases outside the gene matches. This CDR3 is 16 amino acids long. CDR3 DNA sequence: TGTGCCATCAGGCCCGGACAGGGGGCAACTAATGAAAAACTGTTTTTT. This codes for CAIRPGQGATNEKLFF.

The rearrangement uses TRBV7-3 and TRBJ1-1; tentatively, D is TRBD1 (6 bases). The V gene lost 1 base and the J gene lost 4 bases, with 10 bases spanning the gap. CDR1 and CDR2 from the germline V gene are SGHTA and FQGTGA. The length of the CDR3 is 14 residues. The CDR3 here is CASSLRADSTEAFF. The CDR3 DNA is TGTGCCAGCAGCTTAAGGGCGGACAGCACTGAAGCTTTCTTT.

The chain links TRBV5-1 to TRBJ1-2; 9 positions agree with TRBD1. The V and J ends lost 7 bases and 11 bases, in that order; junction bases with no gene match: 15. CDR3 length: 14 amino acids. CDR1 and CDR2 (germline): SGHRS, YFSETQ. CDR3 DNA sequence: TGCGCCAGCGCATCTCTCGGGACAGGGTACGGATACACCTTC. Its translation is CASASLGTGYGYTF.

J is TRBJ2-1 and V is TRBV7-2; D might be TRBD1 (6 bases). CDR1 and CDR2 from the germline V gene are SGHTA and FQGNSA. V gave up 2 bases and J gave up 7 bases, with 18 bases separating them. This CDR3 spans 16 amino acids. CDR3 bases: TGTGCCAGCAGCTTATTGGGGGCAAAACTTGGAAATGAGCAGTTCTTC. Protein product: CASSLLGAKLGNEQFF.

This clonotype has more than one count but fewer than ten. The chain recombines TRBV6-1 with TRBJ2-3, with D unclear. Trimming took off 6 bases at V and 6 bases at J, with 7 bases between the two ends. In germline, CDR1 is MNHNS, CDR2 SASEGT. The CDR3 runs to 11 residues. In DNA form, the CDR3 reads TGTGCCAGCAGCCTGGGGGATACGCAGTATTTT. Protein product: CASSLGDTQYF.

This chain connects TRBV7-1 to TRBJ1-6, with D maybe TRBD1 (5 bases). TRBV7-1 is designated an ORF whose function remains uncertain. There are 18 residues in the CDR3. V was trimmed by 3 bases and J by 0 bases, leaving 15 bases between them. CDR3 sequence (DNA): TGTGCCAGCAGCTCCGGGACTTTAACGAGCTCCTATAATTCACCCCTCCACTTT. Protein: CASSSGTLTSSYNSPLHF.

Only a few counts were recorded for this clonotype. The V and J genes are TRBV4-2 and TRBJ2-7; 9 nucleotides align to TRBD2. CDR1 and CDR2 from the germline V gene are LGHNA and YNFKEQ. The CDR3 runs 17 residues. J was trimmed by 0 bases and V by 4 bases; bases with no gene match: 10. CDR3 DNA sequence: TGTGCCAGCAGCCCTAGGGTAGCGGGGGAGGACTCCTACGAGCAGTACTTC. It codes for CASSPRVAGEDSYEQYF.

This rearrangement joins TRBV10-3 to TRBJ1-2; D is unresolved. The V end lost 2 bases, the J end lost 3 bases, and 10 bases lay between the germline ends. Germline V gene lookup returns CDR1 ENHRY and CDR2 SYGVKD. This CDR3 is 14 amino acids long. The DNA for the CDR3 is TGTGCCATCAGTGAGGAGTCGAGTGACTATGGCTACACCTTC. Protein: CAISEESSDYGYTF.